This T cell receptor (beta chain) was profiled in a study of blood T cell repertoires in COVID-19. For the study at large: COVID-19 samples from acute and convalescent phases originated in the United States, Italy and Spain.

Here immunoSEQ multiplex PCR was the method, and the copy in TCRdb shows in-frame clones only, minus some. The sample carries around 300,000 clones, 88% recorded once. CDR3 length: 15 residues. Per germline, CDR1 MNHEY and CDR2 SVGEGT. With 2 bases removed from V and 4 bases from J, the gap between germline ends came to 14 bases. The sequencing input was peripheral blood. This chain uses TRBV6-2 or TRBV6-3 with TRBJ1-1; tentatively, D is TRBD1 (5 bases). The origin of this receptor is a woman aged 50 to 65 with active or convalescent COVID-19. The CDR3 loop reads CASSYSTSGGTEAFF. DNA of the CDR3: TGTGCCAGCAGTTACAGCACTTCCGGGGGCACTGAAGCTTTCTTT.